This T cell receptor beta chain was sequenced in a study of shared clonotypes between healthy human individuals. Study-level results: Few donors limited the genetic and exposure-history diversity represented. Despite large depth, rarefaction showed incomplete sorted-subset sequencing.

The donor cohort consisted entirely of Caucasian adults residing in Nashville, Tennessee. With 6 bases clipped from V and 4 bases from J, the junction kept 6 bases outside the gene matches. The CDR3 has 14 residues. The germline V gene has CDR1 SGHVS and CDR2 FQNEAQ. Original methodology: Junction-only immunoSEQ data arrived without quality scores, meaning filtering differed. Clones were sequenced by immunoSEQ multiplex PCR, and TCRdb holds only the in-frame ones, with some missing. V and J calls plus clone size are reproduced from that table; the DNA served to infer D and trimming. The data hold some 630,000 clones, with roughly 78% observed a single time. Points on this clone: Its specificity is unknown.

This clonotype was obtained from a woman under 40 in good health. The sequenced sample was memory CD4+ T cells sorted from blood. Subset given: CD45RA-negative fraction. The chain carries TRBV7-8 and TRBJ1-1; 9 nucleotides agree with TRBD1. CDR3 residues: CASRIQGAATEAFF. CDR3 nucleotides: TGTGCCAGCAGGATACAGGGGGCCGCCACTGAAGCTTTCTTT. The full variable domain, its missing parts supplied by reference TRBV7-8 and TRBJ1-1, is GAGVSQSPRYKVAKRGQDVALRCDPISGHVSLFWYQQALGQGPEFLTYFQNEAQLDKSGLPSDRFFAERPEGSVSTLKIQRTQQEDSAVYLCASRIQGAATEAFFGQGTRLTVV.